A single sample is the source of the 10 T cell receptor beta chains below, sequenced in a study of T cells expressing NK-cell markers. TCRdb reprocessed the 5' RACE reads; each CDR3 protein has one entry and no DNA is given. Its listing shows about 410,000 distinct CDR3 sequences. The sequenced sample consisted of blood T cells: a sorted CD56 or NKG2C T cell subset, CD4+ or CD8+ T cells, or bulk PBMC T cells (not recorded which). All receptors come from a woman aged 45-65 years in good health.

This rearrangement joins TRBV27 to TRBJ2-4; with no DNA, the TCRdb D assignment of TRBD1 cannot be verified. The CDR3 length is 16 residues. The germline V gene encodes CDR1 MNHEY and CDR2 SMNVEV (reference sequence). The CDR3 is CASSPNFQGGQNIQYF.

The V call is TRBV27, the J call TRBJ2-1; TCRdb designates TRBD2, a call that cannot be tested without DNA. This CDR3 region has 16 residues. Germline V lookup: CDR1 MNHEY, CDR2 SMNVEV (reference sequence). The CDR3 spells CASSPDRDYPYNEQFF.

The chain couples TRBV7-6 to TRBJ1-2. This CDR3 is 13 amino acids long. Germline CDR1 SGHVS, CDR2 FNYEAQ. This chain's CDR3 is CASSSLGGMSYTF.

J is TRBJ2-1 and V is TRBV18; the D gene TCRdb calls, TRBD2, cannot be checked with no DNA. The CDR3 length is 16 residues. CDR1 is KGHSH, CDR2 LQKENI, per germline. CDR3 sequence reads: CASSTSDSTPYNEQFF.

The genes are TRBV20-1 and TRBJ2-7; TCRdb proposes TRBD1, but this gene call is untestable without DNA. Germline CDR1 reads DFQATT; CDR2 reads SNEGSKA (reference sequence). This CDR3 contains 12 residues. The CDR3 protein is CSAIGQGNEQYF.

The chain is built from TRBV10-3 and TRBJ1-1; checking the TCRdb D call of TRBD1 is not possible without DNA. Germline CDR1 and CDR2: ENHRY and SYGVKD. The length of the CDR3 is 15 residues. CDR3 residues: CATRRGQGPYTEAFF.

The chain joins TRBV20-1 to TRBJ2-1; no DNA is available, so the TRBD1 call from TCRdb remains unchecked. Germline V gene sequence: CDR1 DFQATT, CDR2 SNEGSKA (reference sequence). The CDR3 runs to 13 residues. The chain's CDR3 is CSGAGGRLDEQFF.

The chain couples TRBV20-1 to TRBJ2-1; TCRdb picks TRBD2, but there is no DNA to check that call. The CDR3 contains 13 residues. Per the germline V gene, CDR1 is DFQATT and CDR2 is SNEGSKA (reference sequence). The chain's CDR3 is CSASGSTYNEQFF.

This rearrangement joins TRBV7-2 to TRBJ2-5; TCRdb's D call, TRBD2, is unchecked because there is no DNA. CDR1 and CDR2 from the germline V gene are SGHTA and FQGNSA. The length of the CDR3 is 18 residues. CDR3 protein: CASSQRIAGGRRQETQYF.

The V gene is TRBV5-6, the J gene TRBJ2-6; TCRdb proposes TRBD1, but this gene call is untestable without DNA. The length of the CDR3 is 15 residues. Germline values: CDR1 SGHDT, CDR2 YYEEEE. CDR3 loop: CASSLGQPGANVLTF. Full variable domain (remainder filled in from reference TRBV5-6 and TRBJ2-6): DAGVTQSPTHLIKTRGQQVTLRCSPKSGHDTVSWYQQALGQGPQFIFQYYEEEERQRGNFPDRFSGHQFPNYSSELNVNALLLGDSALYLCASSLGQPGANVLTFGAGSRLTVL.